This T cell receptor (beta chain) was identified in a study of shared clonotypes between healthy human individuals. Repertoires were generated with immunoSEQ multiplex PCR, while TCRdb's copy carries only in-frame clones and drops some. The table includes about 1 million clones, approximately 70% detected once. Germline CDR1 SGHAT, CDR2 FQNNGV. The CDR3 spans 16 residues. V shed 5 bases and J 10 bases; nucleotides not matched to a gene: 14. Sequencing input: memory CD4+ T cells sorted from blood. Stated subset: CD45RA-negative fraction. The receptor comes from a man between 18 and 35 years old in good health. The J gene is TRBJ1-6, the V gene TRBV11-2, with 7 bases lining up with TRBD1. CDR3 in amino acids: CASSPRGQSSISPLHF. The CDR3 DNA sequence: TGTGCCAGCAGCCCCAGGGGACAGAGTTCTATATCACCCCTCCACTTT.